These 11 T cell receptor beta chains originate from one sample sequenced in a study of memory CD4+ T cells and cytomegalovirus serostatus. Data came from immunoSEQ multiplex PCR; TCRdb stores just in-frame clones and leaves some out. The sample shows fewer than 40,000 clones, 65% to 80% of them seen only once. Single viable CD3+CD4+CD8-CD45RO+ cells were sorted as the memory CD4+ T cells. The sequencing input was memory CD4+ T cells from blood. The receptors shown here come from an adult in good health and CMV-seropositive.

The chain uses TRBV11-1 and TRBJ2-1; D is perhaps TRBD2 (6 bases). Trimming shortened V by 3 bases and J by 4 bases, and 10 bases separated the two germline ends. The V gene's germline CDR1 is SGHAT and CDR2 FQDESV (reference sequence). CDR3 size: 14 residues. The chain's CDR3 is CASSFERAYNEQFF. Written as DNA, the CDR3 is TGTGCCAGCAGCTTTGAGCGGGCTTACAATGAGCAGTTCTTC.

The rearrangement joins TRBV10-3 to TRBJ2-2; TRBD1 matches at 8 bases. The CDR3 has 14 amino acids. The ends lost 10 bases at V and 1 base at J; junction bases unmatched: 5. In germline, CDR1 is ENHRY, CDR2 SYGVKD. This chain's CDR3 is CASTGTGNTGELFF. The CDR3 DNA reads TGTGCCAGCACCGGGACAGGGAACACCGGGGAGCTGTTTTTT.

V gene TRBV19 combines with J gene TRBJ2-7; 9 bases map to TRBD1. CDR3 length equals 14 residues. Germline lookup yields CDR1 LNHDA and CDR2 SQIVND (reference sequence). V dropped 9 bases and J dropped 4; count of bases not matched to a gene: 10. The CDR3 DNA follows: TGTGCCAGCGCACAGGGGGCTTTCGGTTACGAGCAGTACTTC. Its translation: CASAQGAFGYEQYF.

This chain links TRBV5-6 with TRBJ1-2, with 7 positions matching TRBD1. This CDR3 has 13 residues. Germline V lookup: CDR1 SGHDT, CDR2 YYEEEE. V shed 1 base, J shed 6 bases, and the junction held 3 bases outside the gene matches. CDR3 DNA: TGTGCCAGCAGCTTGAGGGACAGAAATGGCTACACCTTC. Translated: CASSLRDRNGYTF.

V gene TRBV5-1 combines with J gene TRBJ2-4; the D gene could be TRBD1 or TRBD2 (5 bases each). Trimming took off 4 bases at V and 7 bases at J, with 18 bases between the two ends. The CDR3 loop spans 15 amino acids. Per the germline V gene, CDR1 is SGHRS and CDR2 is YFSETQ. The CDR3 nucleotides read TGCGCCAGCAGCCCCGGGGCCCTTAATGGGAACATTCAGTACTTC. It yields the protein CASSPGALNGNIQYF.

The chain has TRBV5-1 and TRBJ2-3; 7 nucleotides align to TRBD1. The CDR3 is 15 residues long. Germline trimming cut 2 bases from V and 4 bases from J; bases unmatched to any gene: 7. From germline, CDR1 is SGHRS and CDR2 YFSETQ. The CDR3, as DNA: TGCGCCAGCAGCTTACAGGGGCTGGGGCCAGATACGCAGTATTTT. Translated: CASSLQGLGPDTQYF.

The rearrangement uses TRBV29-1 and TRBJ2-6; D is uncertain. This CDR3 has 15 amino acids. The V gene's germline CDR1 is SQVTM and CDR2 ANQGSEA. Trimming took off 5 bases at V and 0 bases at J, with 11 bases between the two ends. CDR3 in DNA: TGCAGCGTTATCGTCAGCAACTCTGGGGCCAACGTCCTGACTTTC. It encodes CSVIVSNSGANVLTF. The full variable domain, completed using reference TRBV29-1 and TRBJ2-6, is SAVISQKPSRDICQRGTSLTIQCQVDSQVTMMFWYRQQPGQSLTLIATANQGSEATYESGFVIDKFPISRPNLTFSTLTVSNMSPEDSSIYLCSVIVSNSGANVLTFGAGSRLTVL.

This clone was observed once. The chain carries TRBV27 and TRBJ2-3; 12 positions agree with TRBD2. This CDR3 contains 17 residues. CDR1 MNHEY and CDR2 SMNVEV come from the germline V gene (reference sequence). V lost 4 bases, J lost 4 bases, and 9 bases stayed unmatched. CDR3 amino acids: CASSSASGRASADTQYF. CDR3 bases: TGTGCCAGCAGTTCGGCTAGCGGGAGGGCCTCCGCAGATACGCAGTATTTT.

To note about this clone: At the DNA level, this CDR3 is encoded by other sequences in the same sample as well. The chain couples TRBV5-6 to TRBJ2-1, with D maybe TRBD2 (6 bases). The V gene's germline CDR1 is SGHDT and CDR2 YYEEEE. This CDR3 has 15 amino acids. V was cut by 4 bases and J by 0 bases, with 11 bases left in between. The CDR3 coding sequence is TGTGCCAGCAGCCTGCGACTAGACTCCTACAATGAGCAGTTCTTC. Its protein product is CASSLRLDSYNEQFF. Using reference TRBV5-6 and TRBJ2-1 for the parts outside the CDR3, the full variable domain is DAGVTQSPTHLIKTRGQQVTLRCSPKSGHDTVSWYQQALGQGPQFIFQYYEEEERQRGNFPDRFSGHQFPNYSSELNVNALLLGDSALYLCASSLRLDSYNEQFFGPGTRLTVL.

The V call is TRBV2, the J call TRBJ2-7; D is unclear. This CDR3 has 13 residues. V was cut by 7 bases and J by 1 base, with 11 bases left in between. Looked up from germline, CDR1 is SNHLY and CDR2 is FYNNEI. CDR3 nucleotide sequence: TGTGCCAGCAACAACGGATTATCCTACGAGCAGTACTTC. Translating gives CASNNGLSYEQYF.

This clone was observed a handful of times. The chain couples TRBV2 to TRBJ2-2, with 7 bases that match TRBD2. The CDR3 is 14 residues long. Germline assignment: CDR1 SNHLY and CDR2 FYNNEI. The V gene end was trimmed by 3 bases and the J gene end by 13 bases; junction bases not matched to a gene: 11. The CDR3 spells CASSETSQLLVLFF. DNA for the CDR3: TGTGCCAGCAGTGAGACTAGCCAACTCTTAGTGCTGTTTTTT.